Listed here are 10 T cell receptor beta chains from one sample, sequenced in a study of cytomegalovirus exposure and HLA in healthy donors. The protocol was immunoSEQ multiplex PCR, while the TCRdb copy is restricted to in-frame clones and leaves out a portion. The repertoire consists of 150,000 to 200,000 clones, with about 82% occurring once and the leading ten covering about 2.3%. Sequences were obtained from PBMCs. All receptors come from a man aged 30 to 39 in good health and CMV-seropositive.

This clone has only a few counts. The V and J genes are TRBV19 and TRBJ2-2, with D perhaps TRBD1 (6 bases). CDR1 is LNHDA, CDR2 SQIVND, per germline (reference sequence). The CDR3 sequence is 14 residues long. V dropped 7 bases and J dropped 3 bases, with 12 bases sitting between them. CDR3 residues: CASKGDTYTGELFF. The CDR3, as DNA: TGTGCCAGTAAGGGGGACACCTACACCGGGGAGCTGTTTTTT.

The DNA of the CDR3 is TGTGCCAGCAGCTTGAGCGGGGATGGGAGAGAGACCCAGTACTTC. It yields the protein CASSLSGDGRETQYF. V usage is TRBV5-6 and J usage is TRBJ2-5; TRBD2 agrees at 7 bases. The germline V gene has CDR1 SGHDT and CDR2 YYEEEE. Trimming at V came to 1 base and at J to 4 bases, leaving 7 bases not matched to a gene. There are 15 residues in the CDR3.

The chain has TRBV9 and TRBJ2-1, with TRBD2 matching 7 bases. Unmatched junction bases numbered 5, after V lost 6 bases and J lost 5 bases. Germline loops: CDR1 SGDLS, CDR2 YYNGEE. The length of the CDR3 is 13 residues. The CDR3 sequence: CASKASGDNEQFF. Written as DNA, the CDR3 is TGTGCCAGCAAGGCTAGCGGAGACAATGAGCAGTTCTTC. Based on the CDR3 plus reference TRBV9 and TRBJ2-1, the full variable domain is DSGVTQTPKHLITATGQRVTLRCSPRSGDLSVYWYQQSLDQGLQFLIQYYNGEERAKGNILERFSAQQFPDLHSELNLSSLELGDSALYFCASKASGDNEQFFGPGTRLTVL.

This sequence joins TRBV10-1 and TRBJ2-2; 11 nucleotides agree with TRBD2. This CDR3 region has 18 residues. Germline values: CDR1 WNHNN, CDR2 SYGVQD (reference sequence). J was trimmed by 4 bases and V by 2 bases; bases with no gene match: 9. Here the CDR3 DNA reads TGCGCCAGCAGTGAGACTAGCGGGGGAACCAGGGGCACCGGGGAGCTGTTTTTT. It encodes CASSETSGGTRGTGELFF.

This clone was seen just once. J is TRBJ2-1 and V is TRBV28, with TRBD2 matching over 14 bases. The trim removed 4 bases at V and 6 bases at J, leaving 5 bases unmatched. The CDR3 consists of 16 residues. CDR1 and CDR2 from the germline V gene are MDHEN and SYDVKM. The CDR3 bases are TGTGCCAGCAGTTCGACCGGGACTAGCGGGGGCAATGAGCAGTTCTTC. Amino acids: CASSSTGTSGGNEQFF.

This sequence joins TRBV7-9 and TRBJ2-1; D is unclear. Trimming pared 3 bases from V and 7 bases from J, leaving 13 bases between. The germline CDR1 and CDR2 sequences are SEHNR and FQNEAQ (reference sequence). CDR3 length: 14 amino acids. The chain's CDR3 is CASSFTALRNEQFF. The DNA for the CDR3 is TGTGCCAGCAGCTTCACAGCCTTACGGAATGAGCAGTTCTTC.

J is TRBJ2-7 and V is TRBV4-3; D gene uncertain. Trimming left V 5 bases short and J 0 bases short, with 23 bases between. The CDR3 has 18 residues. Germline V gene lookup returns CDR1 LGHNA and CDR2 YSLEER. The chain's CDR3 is CASSVSAIPEGISYEQYF. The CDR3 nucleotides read TGCGCCAGCAGCGTCAGCGCCATCCCCGAAGGTATCTCCTACGAGCAGTACTTC.

In DNA form, the CDR3 reads TGTGCCAGCAGACAACAAACAGGGGAGAACTATGGCTACACCTTC. Translating gives CASRQQTGENYGYTF. The J gene is TRBJ1-2, the V gene TRBV6-5; 7 bases are a match to TRBD1. V dropped 6 bases and J dropped 2; count of bases not matched to a gene: 9. CDR1 is MNHEY and CDR2 is SVGAGI in the germline V gene. This CDR3 has 15 residues.

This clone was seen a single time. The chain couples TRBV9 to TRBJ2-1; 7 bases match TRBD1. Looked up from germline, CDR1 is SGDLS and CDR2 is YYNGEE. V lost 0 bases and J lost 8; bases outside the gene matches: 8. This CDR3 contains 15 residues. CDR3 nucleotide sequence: TGTGCCAGCAGCGTAGGAAACAGGGGCTCTGATGAGCAGTTCTTC. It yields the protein CASSVGNRGSDEQFF.

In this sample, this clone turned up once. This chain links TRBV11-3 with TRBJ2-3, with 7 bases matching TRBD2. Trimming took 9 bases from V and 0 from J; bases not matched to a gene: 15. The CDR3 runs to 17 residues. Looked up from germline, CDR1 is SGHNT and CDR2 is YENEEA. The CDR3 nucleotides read TGTGCCAGGGTCCTGGCGGGGGTGCAAACTAGCACAGATACGCAGTATTTT. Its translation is CARVLAGVQTSTDTQYF.